This entry features one T cell receptor (beta chain) sequence. Every sample had about 0.95-10 million cryopreserved PBMC in it before DNA extraction. CDR3 length equals 15 residues. Deletions cut 5 bases from V and 4 bases from J, with 18 bases between. Germline-derived CDR1 and CDR2 are MGHDK and SYGVNS. These data are taken from a study of long-term antiretroviral therapy in people with HIV. An immunoSEQ assay, version v3.0, was performed at survey level. Using immunoSEQ multiplex PCR, the repertoire was profiled, and TCRdb retains in-frame clones only, with some absent. The repertoire holds tens of thousands of clones, with less than 85% as singletons.

The chain carries TRBV25-1 and TRBJ2-7, with a possible D match to TRBD2 (6 bases). This receptor was identified in a man between 35 and 55 years old with HIV. This specimen consisted of unsorted PBMCs, obtained 2.4 to 2.5 years after starting antiretroviral therapy. This chain's CDR3 is CASSWGKTGDYEQYF. CDR3 sequence (DNA): TGTGCCAGCAGTTGGGGTAAGACGGGGGATTACGAGCAGTACTTC.